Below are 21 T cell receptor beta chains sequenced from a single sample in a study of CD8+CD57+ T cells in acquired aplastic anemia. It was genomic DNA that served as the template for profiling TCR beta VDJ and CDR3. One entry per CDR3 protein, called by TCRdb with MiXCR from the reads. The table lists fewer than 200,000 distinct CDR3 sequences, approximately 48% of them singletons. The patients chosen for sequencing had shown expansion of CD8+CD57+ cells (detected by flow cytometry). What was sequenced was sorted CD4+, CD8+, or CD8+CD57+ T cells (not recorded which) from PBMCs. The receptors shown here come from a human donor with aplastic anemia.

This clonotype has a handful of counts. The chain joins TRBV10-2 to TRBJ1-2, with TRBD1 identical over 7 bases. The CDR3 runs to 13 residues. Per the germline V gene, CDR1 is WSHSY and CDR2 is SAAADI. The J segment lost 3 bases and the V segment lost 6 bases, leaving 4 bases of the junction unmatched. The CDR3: CASSDREHYGYTF. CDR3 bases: TGCGCCAGCAGCGACAGGGAACACTATGGCTACACCTTC.

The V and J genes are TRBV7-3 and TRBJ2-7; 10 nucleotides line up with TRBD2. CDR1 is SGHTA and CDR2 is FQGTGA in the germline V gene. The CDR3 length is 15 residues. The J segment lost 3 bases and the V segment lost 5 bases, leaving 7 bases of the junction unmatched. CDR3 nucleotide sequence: TGTGCCAGCAGCCTTCTAGCGGGGGCTAACTACGAGCAGTACTTC. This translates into CASSLLAGANYEQYF.

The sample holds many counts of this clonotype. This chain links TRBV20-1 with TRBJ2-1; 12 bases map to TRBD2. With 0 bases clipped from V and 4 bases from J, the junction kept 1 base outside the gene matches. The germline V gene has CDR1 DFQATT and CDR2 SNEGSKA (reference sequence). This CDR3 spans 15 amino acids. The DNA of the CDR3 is TGCAGTGCTAGAGAACTAGCGGGGGGTTACAATGAGCAGTTCTTC. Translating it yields CSARELAGGYNEQFF.

The CDR3 sequence: CASSFAYVDYGYTF. CDR3 nucleotide sequence: TGTGCCAGCAGCTTTGCGTATGTAGACTATGGCTACACCTTC. This chain joins TRBV5-8 and TRBJ1-2, with D unclear. Trimming shortened V by 2 bases and J by 3 bases, and 11 bases separated the two germline ends. The length of the CDR3 is 14 residues. The V gene's germline CDR1 is SGHTS and CDR2 YDEGEE.

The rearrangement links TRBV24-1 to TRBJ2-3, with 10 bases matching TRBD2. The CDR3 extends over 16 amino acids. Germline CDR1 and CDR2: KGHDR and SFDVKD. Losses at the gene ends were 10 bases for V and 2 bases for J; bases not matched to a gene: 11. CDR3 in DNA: TGTGCCACGGGAGCAGCGGGGGGGCTAAACACAGATACGCAGTATTTT. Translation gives CATGAAGGLNTDTQYF.

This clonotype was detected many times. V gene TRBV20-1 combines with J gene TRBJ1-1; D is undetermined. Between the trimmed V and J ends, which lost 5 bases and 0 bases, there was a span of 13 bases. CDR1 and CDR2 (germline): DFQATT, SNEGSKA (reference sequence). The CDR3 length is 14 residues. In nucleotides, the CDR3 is TGCAGTGCTCGAGGACTGGGGTTGAACACTGAAGCTTTCTTT. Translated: CSARGLGLNTEAFF.

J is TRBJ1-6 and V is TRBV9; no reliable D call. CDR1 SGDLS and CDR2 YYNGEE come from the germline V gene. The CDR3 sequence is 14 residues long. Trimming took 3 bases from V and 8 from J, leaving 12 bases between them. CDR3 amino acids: CASSAPYGDSPLHF. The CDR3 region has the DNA TGTGCCAGCAGCGCGCCCTATGGGGATTCACCCCTCCACTTT.

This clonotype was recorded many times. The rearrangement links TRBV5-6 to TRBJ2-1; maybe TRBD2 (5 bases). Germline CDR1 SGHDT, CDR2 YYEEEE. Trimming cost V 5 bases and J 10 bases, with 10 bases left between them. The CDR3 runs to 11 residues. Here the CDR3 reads CASSRENEQFF. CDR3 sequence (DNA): TGTGCCAGCAGTCGGGAAAACGAGCAGTTCTTC. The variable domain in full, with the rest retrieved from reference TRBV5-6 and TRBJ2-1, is DAGVTQSPTHLIKTRGQQVTLRCSPKSGHDTVSWYQQALGQGPQFIFQYYEEEERQRGNFPDRFSGHQFPNYSSELNVNALLLGDSALYLCASSRENEQFFGPGTRLTVL.

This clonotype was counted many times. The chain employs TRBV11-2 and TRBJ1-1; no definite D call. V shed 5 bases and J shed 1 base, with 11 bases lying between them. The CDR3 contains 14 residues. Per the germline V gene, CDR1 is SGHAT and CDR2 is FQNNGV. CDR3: CASSARTANTEAFF. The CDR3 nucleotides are TGTGCCAGCAGCGCCCGGACGGCGAACACTGAAGCTTTCTTT.

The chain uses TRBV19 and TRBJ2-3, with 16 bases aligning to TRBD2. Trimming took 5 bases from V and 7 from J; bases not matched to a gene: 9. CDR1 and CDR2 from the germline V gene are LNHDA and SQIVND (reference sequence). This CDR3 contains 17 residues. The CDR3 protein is CASSPSGLAGGTYTQYF. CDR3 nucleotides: TGTGCCAGTAGTCCCTCGGGACTAGCGGGAGGGACATATACGCAGTATTTT.

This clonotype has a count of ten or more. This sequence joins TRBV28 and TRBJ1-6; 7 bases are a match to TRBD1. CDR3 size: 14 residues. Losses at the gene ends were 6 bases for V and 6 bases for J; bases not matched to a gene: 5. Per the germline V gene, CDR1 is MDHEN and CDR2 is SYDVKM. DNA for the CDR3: TGTGCCAGCAGGACACAGGGGAGTAATTCACCCCTCCACTTT. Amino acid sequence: CASRTQGSNSPLHF. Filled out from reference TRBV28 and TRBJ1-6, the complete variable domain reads DVKVTQSSRYLVKRTGEKVFLECVQDMDHENMFWYRQDPGLGLRLIYFSYDVKMKEKGDIPEGYSVSREKKERFSLILESASTNQTSMYLCASRTQGSNSPLHFGNGTRLTVT.

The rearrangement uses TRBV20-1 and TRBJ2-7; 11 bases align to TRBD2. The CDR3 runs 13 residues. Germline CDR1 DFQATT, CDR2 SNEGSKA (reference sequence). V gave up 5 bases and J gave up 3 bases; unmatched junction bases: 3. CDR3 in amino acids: CSARTSGSYEQYF. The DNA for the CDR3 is TGCAGTGCTCGTACTAGCGGGAGCTACGAGCAGTACTTC.

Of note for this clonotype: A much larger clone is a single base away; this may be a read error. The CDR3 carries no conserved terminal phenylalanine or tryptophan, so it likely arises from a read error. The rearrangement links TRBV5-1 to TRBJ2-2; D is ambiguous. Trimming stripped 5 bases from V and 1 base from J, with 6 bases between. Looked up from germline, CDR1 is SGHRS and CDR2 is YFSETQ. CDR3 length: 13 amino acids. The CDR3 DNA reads TGCGCCAGCAGAGTGGAGAACACCGGGGAGCTGTTTTCT. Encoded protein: CASRVENTGELFS.

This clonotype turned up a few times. This CDR3 reads CASRKRGEFSTGELFF. The DNA for the CDR3 is TGTGCCAGCAGGAAGCGGGGGGAATTTAGCACCGGGGAGCTGTTTTTT. The chain carries TRBV12-3 or TRBV12-4 and TRBJ2-2, with TRBD2 identical over 9 bases. V was clipped by 6 bases and J by 4 bases; unmatched bases: 9. This CDR3 has 16 amino acids.

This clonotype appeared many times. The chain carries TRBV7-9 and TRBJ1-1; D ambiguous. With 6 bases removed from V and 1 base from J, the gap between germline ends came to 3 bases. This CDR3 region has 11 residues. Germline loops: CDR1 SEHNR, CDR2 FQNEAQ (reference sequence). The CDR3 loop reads CASRQNTEAFF. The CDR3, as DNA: TGTGCCAGCAGACAGAACACTGAAGCTTTCTTT.

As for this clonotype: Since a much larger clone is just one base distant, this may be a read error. The CDR3 is CASGLGLAGLNEQLF. The CDR3 DNA is TGTGCTAGTGGTTTGGGACTAGCGGGGCTCAATGAGCAGCTCTTC. V gene TRBV12-5 combines with J gene TRBJ2-1, with 11 bases identical to TRBD2. The CDR3 length is 15 residues. The germline gives CDR1 LGHNT, CDR2 FRNRAP. Full variable domain (missing parts from reference TRBV12-5 and TRBJ2-1): DARVTQTPRHKVTEMGQEVTMRCQPILGHNTVFWYRQTMMQGLELLAYFRNRAPLDDSGMPKDRFSAEMPDATLATLKIQPSEPRDSAVYFCASGLGLAGLNEQLFGPGTRLTVL.

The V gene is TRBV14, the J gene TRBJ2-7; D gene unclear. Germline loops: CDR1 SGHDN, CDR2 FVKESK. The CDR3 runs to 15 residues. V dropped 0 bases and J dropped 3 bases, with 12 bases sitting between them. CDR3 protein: CASSQDPGPLYEQYF. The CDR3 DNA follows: TGTGCCAGCAGCCAAGATCCCGGGCCTCTCTACGAGCAGTACTTC.

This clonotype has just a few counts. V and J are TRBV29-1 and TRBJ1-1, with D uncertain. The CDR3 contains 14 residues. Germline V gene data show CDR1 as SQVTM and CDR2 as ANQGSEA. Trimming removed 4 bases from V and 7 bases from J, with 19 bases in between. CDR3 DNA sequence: TGCAGCGTTGGGGTCGTCGTGGGCGATCTTGAAGCTTTCTTT. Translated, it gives CSVGVVVGDLEAFF.

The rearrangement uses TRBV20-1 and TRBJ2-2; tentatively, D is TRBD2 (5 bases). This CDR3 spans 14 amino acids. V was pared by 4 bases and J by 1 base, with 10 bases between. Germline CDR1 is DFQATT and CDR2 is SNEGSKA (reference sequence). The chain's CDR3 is CSATPDWNTGELFF. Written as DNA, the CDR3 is TGCAGTGCTACGCCGGACTGGAACACCGGGGAGCTGTTTTTT.

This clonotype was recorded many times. For the CDR3, the DNA is TGTGCCAGCAGCCGGACAGGTGAGGGAGGAGACCTCTACGAGCAGTACTTC. Translation gives CASSRTGEGGDLYEQYF. The chain is built from TRBV4-2 and TRBJ2-7; D is possibly TRBD1 (7 bases). This CDR3 has 17 residues. The V and J ends lost 4 bases and 3 bases respectively, with 22 bases between them. Germline V gene data show CDR1 as LGHNA and CDR2 as YNFKEQ.

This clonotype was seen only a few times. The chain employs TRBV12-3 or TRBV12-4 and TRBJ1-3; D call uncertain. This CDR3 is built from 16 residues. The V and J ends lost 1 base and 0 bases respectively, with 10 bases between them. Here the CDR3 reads CASSLVGFSSGNTIYF. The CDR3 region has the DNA TGTGCCAGCAGTTTAGTAGGGTTCAGCTCTGGAAACACCATATATTTT.